Detailed here is one TCR beta chain. Its antigen is still unknown. The CDR3 contains 14 residues. The ends were cut back, 3 bases at V and 6 bases at J, with 13 bases in the middle. From germline, CDR1 is SEHNR and CDR2 FQNEAQ (reference sequence). This record comes from a study of radiation and T cells in renal cell carcinoma. In the study overall: Nephrectomy followed 15 Gy stereotactic body radiation by 4 weeks.

Assay used: immunoSEQ multiplex PCR; TCRdb lists only in-frame clones, some missing. The sample yields about 150,000 clones, roughly 86% seen once. Sample time point: blood 2 weeks post-SBRT. Treatment here: 15 Gy SBRT to primary tumor, nephrectomy 4 weeks later. Serial blood draws occurred at baseline and 2 and 4 weeks post-SBRT. Whole-study results and caveats: Without pretreatment biopsies, baseline tumor clonotype presence was undetermined. From baseline, blood top tumor clonotypes peaked at 2 weeks post-radiation.

The receptor comes from a woman aged 45-65 years with renal cell carcinoma. V is TRBV7-9 and J is TRBJ2-3, with D perhaps matching TRBD1 or TRBD2 (6 bases each). The source was blood, collected from a patient whose treatment included radiotherapy and nephrectomy. CDR3 amino acids: CASSFSGAPDTQYF. CDR3 DNA: TGTGCCAGCAGCTTTTCGGGGGCCCCCGATACGCAGTATTTT.